The next 31 T cell receptor beta chains were all read from a single sample in a study of blood T cell repertoires in COVID-19. The data were produced by immunoSEQ multiplex PCR, yet TCRdb's version contains in-frame clones alone and is incomplete. The repertoire holds roughly 250,000 clones, with less than 90% as singletons. Input material: peripheral blood. These receptors were obtained from a woman aged 30 to 39 with COVID-19, enrolled during active disease.

This clone was observed a handful of times. The chain combines TRBV28 with TRBJ1-1; no reliable D call. Trimming took 5 bases from V and 9 from J, leaving 13 bases between them. The CDR3 is made up of 12 amino acids. Germline-derived CDR1 and CDR2 are MDHEN and SYDVKM. The CDR3 protein is CASSPDIRQAFF. The CDR3 DNA reads TGTGCCAGCAGTCCCGACATACGGCAAGCTTTCTTT.

The chain has TRBV7-9 and TRBJ2-7; 9 bases line up with TRBD2. CDR1 is SEHNR and CDR2 is FQNEAQ in the germline V gene (reference sequence). This CDR3 is 15 amino acids long. The J segment lost 6 bases and the V segment lost 4 bases, leaving 10 bases of the junction unmatched. The CDR3 reads CASSSSSGVSPEQYF. The CDR3 DNA sequence: TGTGCCAGCAGCTCCTCTAGCGGGGTGAGTCCCGAGCAGTACTTC.

The CDR3, as DNA: TGCGCCAGCAGCCAAGCTCACACTAGCGGGGGGACCTACGAGCAGTACTTC. Amino acid sequence: CASSQAHTSGGTYEQYF. This chain links TRBV4-1 with TRBJ2-7; 12 nucleotides agree with TRBD2. This CDR3 contains 17 residues. CDR1 is MGHRA and CDR2 is YSYEKL in the germline V gene. Trimming cost V 1 base and J 2 bases; bases outside gene matches: 6.

This sequence joins TRBV7-9 and TRBJ1-2; D perhaps matches TRBD1 (5 bases). Germline CDR1 reads SEHNR; CDR2 reads FQNEAQ (reference sequence). Deletions cut 5 bases from V and 4 bases from J, with 17 bases between. The length of the CDR3 is 15 residues. The CDR3 loop is CASSDSGTGVYGYTF. CDR3 bases: TGTGCCAGCAGCGATTCCGGGACGGGAGTCTATGGCTACACCTTC.

This rearrangement joins TRBV6-4 to TRBJ2-3, with 10 bases lining up with TRBD2. The V and J ends lost 3 bases and 6 bases, in that order; junction bases with no gene match: 6. This CDR3 has 15 amino acids. CDR1 and CDR2 (germline): MRHNA, SNTAGT. CDR3 in DNA: TGTGCCAGCAGTGATGTAGCGGGGGGCCACGATACGCAGTATTTT. It encodes CASSDVAGGHDTQYF.

The rearrangement joins TRBV4-1 to TRBJ1-1; perhaps TRBD1 as D (6 bases). V lost 4 bases, J lost 4 bases, and 10 bases lay in between. The CDR3 length is 13 residues. Looked up from germline, CDR1 is MGHRA and CDR2 is YSYEKL. The CDR3 here is CASSLQGSTEAFF. CDR3 sequence (DNA): TGCGCCAGCAGCCTACAGGGATCCACTGAAGCTTTCTTT.

The chain couples TRBV5-4 to TRBJ2-3, with D possibly matching TRBD1 (7 bases). Germline CDR1 reads SGHNT; CDR2 reads YYREEE (reference sequence). There are 15 residues in the CDR3. V was clipped by 0 bases and J by 5 bases, with 13 bases between them. The CDR3 DNA reads as TGTGCCAGCAGCTTGGCAGGGGGGCGTGGAGATACGCAGTATTTT. It is translated as CASSLAGGRGDTQYF.

The gene calls are TRBV28 and TRBJ2-5, with a weak D call TRBD2 (6 bases). Per the germline V gene, CDR1 is MDHEN and CDR2 is SYDVKM. The CDR3 totals 16 residues. Trimming took 6 bases from V and 4 from J, leaving 21 bases between them. The CDR3 region is CASSFGGAPSGETQYF. For the CDR3, the DNA is TGTGCCAGCAGCTTTGGCGGGGCCCCCAGCGGAGAGACCCAGTACTTC.

The chain is built from TRBV5-1 and TRBJ1-1; 7 bases line up with TRBD1. The germline V gene has CDR1 SGHRS and CDR2 YFSETQ. J gave up 3 bases and V 4 bases, and 9 bases lay outside the gene matches. This CDR3 contains 15 residues. The CDR3: CASSLTDRFDTEAFF. CDR3 coding DNA: TGCGCCAGCAGCCTAACGGACAGGTTTGACACTGAAGCTTTCTTT.

This chain links TRBV6-5 with TRBJ1-5; possible D gene TRBD1, 5 bases. Deletions cut 6 bases from V and 7 bases from J, with 16 bases between. From germline, CDR1 is MNHEY and CDR2 SVGAGI. This CDR3 has 14 amino acids. CDR3 bases: TGTGCCAGCAGCAGGGACTCCCCTTGGCAGCCCCAGCATTTT. As protein: CASSRDSPWQPQHF.

This clone has just a few counts. This chain uses TRBV16 with TRBJ2-7; 9 bases are shared with TRBD2. The CDR3 spans 15 residues. V dropped 1 base and J dropped 4; count of bases not matched to a gene: 5. Germline-derived CDR1 and CDR2 are KGHSY and FQNENV. The CDR3 DNA reads TGTGCCAGCAGCCAATTGAATAGCGGGGGATACGAGCAGTACTTC. Translating it yields CASSQLNSGGYEQYF. Together with reference TRBV16 and TRBJ2-7, the CDR3 gives the full variable domain: GEEVAQTPKHLVRGEGQKAKLYCAPIKGHSYVFWYQQVLKNEFKFLISFQNENVFDETGMPKERFSAKCLPNSPCSLEIQATKLEDSAVYFCASSQLNSGGYEQYFGPGTRLTVT.

The chain combines TRBV14 with TRBJ2-4, with a possible D match to TRBD1 (5 bases). The germline gives CDR1 SGHDN, CDR2 FVKESK. The CDR3 covers 17 residues. V was shortened by 0 bases and J by 0 bases, with 12 bases between the two germline ends. CDR3 amino acids: CASSQEGAGLAKNIQYF. CDR3 DNA: TGTGCCAGCAGCCAAGAAGGGGCAGGGCTAGCCAAAAACATTCAGTACTTC.

V gene TRBV28 combines with J gene TRBJ2-7, with 7 bases aligning to TRBD1. Trimming cost V 5 bases and J 6 bases; bases outside gene matches: 13. CDR1 is MDHEN, CDR2 SYDVKM, per germline. The CDR3 contains 15 residues. The CDR3 DNA is TGTGCCAGCAGTACTCTACAGGGGCAGTTGGGCGAGCAGTACTTC. It encodes CASSTLQGQLGEQYF. The full variable domain, in which reference TRBV28 and TRBJ2-7 provide the parts outside the CDR3, is DVKVTQSSRYLVKRTGEKVFLECVQDMDHENMFWYRQDPGLGLRLIYFSYDVKMKEKGDIPEGYSVSREKKERFSLILESASTNQTSMYLCASSTLQGQLGEQYFGPGTRLTVT.

The rearrangement joins TRBV28 to TRBJ1-1; D gene unclear. This CDR3 contains 13 residues. Germline assignment: CDR1 MDHEN and CDR2 SYDVKM. V gave up 4 bases and J gave up 7 bases, with 13 bases separating them. The CDR3 DNA sequence: TGTGCCAGCAGTTCCCCTCTAGAAGGTGAAGCTTTCTTT. Translation gives CASSSPLEGEAFF.

The chain combines TRBV6-1 with TRBJ1-1, with TRBD1 matching over 7 bases. V was clipped by 1 base and J by 5 bases; unmatched bases: 7. The CDR3 extends over 15 amino acids. Germline-derived CDR1 and CDR2 are MNHNS and SASEGT. CDR3 sequence: CASSEVLGGLTEAFF. The CDR3 region has the DNA TGTGCCAGCAGTGAAGTTTTAGGGGGCTTAACTGAAGCTTTCTTT.

The chain uses TRBV21-1 and TRBJ1-3. TRBV21-1 is a known pseudogene. The CDR3 contains 15 residues. The CDR3 protein is CARSITRGDVDTIYF. Here the CDR3 DNA reads TGTGCCAGGAGTATCACCCGGGGGGACGTCGACACCATATATTTT.

This clone was detected a few times. The chain employs TRBV10-1 and TRBJ2-7, with D unresolved. V was clipped by 3 bases and J by 5 bases, with 8 bases between them. The CDR3 sequence is 12 residues long. Per the germline V gene, CDR1 is WNHNN and CDR2 is SYGVQD (reference sequence). The CDR3 is CASSDPFDEQYF. The CDR3 bases are TGCGCCAGCAGTGACCCCTTCGACGAGCAGTACTTC.

The chain's CDR3 is CASSFAGLADNEQFF. The CDR3 coding sequence is TGCGCCAGCAGCTTCGCGGGACTAGCCGACAATGAGCAGTTCTTC. The chain employs TRBV5-1 and TRBJ2-1; TRBD2 matches at 9 bases. J gave up 5 bases and V 2 bases, and 5 bases lay outside the gene matches. The CDR3 has 15 amino acids. Per germline, CDR1 SGHRS and CDR2 YFSETQ.

V gene TRBV19 combines with J gene TRBJ1-4; D is unresolved. V lost 4 bases, J lost 6 bases, and 3 bases lay in between. The CDR3 is made up of 11 amino acids. Germline V gene lookup returns CDR1 LNHDA and CDR2 SQIVND (reference sequence). The CDR3 DNA sequence: TGTGCCAGTAGTAACTATGAAAAACTGTTTTTT. Amino acid sequence: CASSNYEKLFF.

V gene TRBV7-9 combines with J gene TRBJ2-5; 7 bases align to TRBD2. Losses at the gene ends were 1 base for V and 5 bases for J; bases not matched to a gene: 4. Germline-derived CDR1 and CDR2 are SEHNR and FQNEAQ (reference sequence). The CDR3 is 14 residues long. Written as DNA, the CDR3 is TGTGCCAGCAGCTTAGGAAATAGCGGGGAGACCCAGTACTTC. Translating gives CASSLGNSGETQYF. Together with reference TRBV7-9 and TRBJ2-5, the CDR3 gives the full variable domain: DTGVSQNPRHKITKRGQNVTFRCDPISEHNRLYWYRQTLGQGPEFLTYFQNEAQLEKSRLLSDRFSAERPKGSFSTLEIQRTEQGDSAMYLCASSLGNSGETQYFGPGTRLLVL.

The rearrangement joins TRBV11-2 to TRBJ2-1, with a possible D match to TRBD1 (5 bases). Germline V gene sequence: CDR1 SGHAT, CDR2 FQNNGV. The CDR3 runs 11 residues. V shed 8 bases and J shed 9 bases, with 11 bases lying between them. Here the CDR3 DNA reads TGTGCCAGCGATCTGGGGCTTGAGCAGTTCTTC. This translates into CASDLGLEQFF. The whole variable domain, remainder taken from reference TRBV11-2 and TRBJ2-1, is EAGVAQSPRYKIIEKRQSVAFWCNPISGHATLYWYQQILGQGPKLLIQFQNNGVVDDSQLPKDRFSAERLKGVDSTLKIQPAKLEDSAVYLCASDLGLEQFFGPGTRLTVL.

The table lists this clone with a count of one. The chain links TRBV28 to TRBJ2-7; a possible D gene is TRBD1 (6 bases). CDR3 length: 14 amino acids. Germline V gives CDR1 MDHEN, CDR2 SYDVKM. Trimming pared 4 bases from V and 3 bases from J, leaving 13 bases between. CDR3 sequence (DNA): TGTGCCAGCAGTTCCGTGGACAGCCGCTACGAGCAGTACTTC. Its translation: CASSSVDSRYEQYF. Variable domain in full (rest from reference TRBV28 and TRBJ2-7): DVKVTQSSRYLVKRTGEKVFLECVQDMDHENMFWYRQDPGLGLRLIYFSYDVKMKEKGDIPEGYSVSREKKERFSLILESASTNQTSMYLCASSSVDSRYEQYFGPGTRLTVT.

V gene TRBV27 combines with J gene TRBJ1-4, with D possibly matching TRBD1 (5 bases). Germline CDR1 and CDR2: MNHEY and SMNVEV (reference sequence). V was cut by 5 bases and J by 3 bases, with 13 bases left in between. This CDR3 is built from 15 residues. CDR3 sequence: CASSGRQKSNEKLFF. In DNA form, the CDR3 reads TGTGCCAGCAGTGGTAGACAGAAGTCTAATGAAAAACTGTTTTTT.

The chain carries TRBV3-1 (or the pseudogene TRBV3-2) and TRBJ2-1; possibly TRBD1 for D (5 bases). This CDR3 is built from 15 residues. V was cut by 2 bases and J by 4 bases, with 12 bases left in between. Germline lookup yields CDR1 LGHDT and CDR2 YNNKEL (reference sequence). The DNA for the CDR3 is TGTGCCAGCAGCCAAAATCCGAGACAGTACAATGAGCAGTTCTTC. Translation gives CASSQNPRQYNEQFF.

The chain employs TRBV15 and TRBJ2-1; no reliable D call. Looked up from germline, CDR1 is LNHNV and CDR2 is YYDKDF (reference sequence). V lost 1 base and J lost 0, with 4 bases in between. This CDR3 spans 14 amino acids. The chain's CDR3 is CATSRGLSYNEQFF. The CDR3 DNA reads as TGTGCCACCAGCAGAGGACTCTCCTACAATGAGCAGTTCTTC.

The chain employs TRBV3-1 (or the pseudogene TRBV3-2) and TRBJ1-5, with D possibly being TRBD1 (5 bases). Trimming left V 4 bases short and J 5 bases short, with 12 bases between. Germline values: CDR1 LGHDT, CDR2 YNNKEL (reference sequence). CDR3 size: 14 residues. This chain's CDR3 is CASSRAGGDQPQHF. The CDR3 nucleotides read TGTGCCAGCAGCCGCGCGGGGGGGGATCAGCCCCAGCATTTT.

The V and J genes are TRBV5-1 and TRBJ1-1, with TRBD1 matching 7 bases. The germline CDR1 and CDR2 sequences are SGHRS and YFSETQ. The ends lost 4 bases at V and 1 base at J; junction bases unmatched: 7. This CDR3 contains 15 residues. Here the CDR3 reads CASSPKGAENTEAFF. For the CDR3, the DNA is TGCGCCAGCAGCCCCAAGGGGGCGGAGAACACTGAAGCTTTCTTT.

The rearrangement uses TRBV19 and TRBJ2-7; 7 nucleotides align to TRBD1. Unmatched junction bases numbered 9, after V lost 7 bases and J lost 3 bases. CDR1 and CDR2 from the germline V gene are LNHDA and SQIVND (reference sequence). The CDR3 runs to 14 residues. Here the CDR3 DNA reads TGTGCCAGTACCCGGACAGGAGCTCTCTACGAGCAGTACTTC. Its translation is CASTRTGALYEQYF.

The chain employs TRBV6-1 and TRBJ2-5, with 7 bases identical to TRBD2. The CDR3 extends over 16 amino acids. Trimming at V came to 4 bases and at J to 4 bases, leaving 12 bases not matched to a gene. The germline CDR1 and CDR2 sequences are MNHNS and SASEGT. CDR3: CASSAMASGRGETQYF. In DNA form, the CDR3 reads TGTGCCAGCAGTGCGATGGCTTCAGGGAGGGGAGAGACCCAGTACTTC.

The genes are TRBV5-1 and TRBJ2-3, with 9 bases fitting TRBD2. From germline, CDR1 is SGHRS and CDR2 YFSETQ. The CDR3 loop spans 16 amino acids. Trimming took 1 base from V and 6 from J; bases not matched to a gene: 9. The CDR3 spells CASSLSGGPLVDTQYF. DNA of the CDR3: TGCGCCAGCAGCTTGAGCGGGGGGCCTCTTGTTGATACGCAGTATTTT.

This clone was detected once. This sample includes further DNA sequences coding for the same CDR3. V and J are TRBV6-5 and TRBJ2-1, with 8 positions matching TRBD1. The trim removed 6 bases at V and 7 bases at J, leaving 2 bases unmatched. The CDR3 runs to 12 residues. Germline CDR1 is MNHEY and CDR2 is SVGAGI. This CDR3 reads CASSRQGNEQFF. The CDR3 nucleotides read TGTGCCAGCAGCAGACAGGGGAATGAGCAGTTCTTC.